This T cell receptor beta chain was documented in a study of blood T cells in healthy people across ages. Findings of the study overall: Investigators treated diversity estimates from one million T cells as underestimates.

The CDR3 is made up of 13 amino acids. Germline CDR1 DFQATT, CDR2 SNEGSKA (reference sequence). V was cut by 4 bases and J by 7 bases, with 14 bases left in between. With regard to this clonotype: Its antigen is currently unknown.

The use of a sample-barcoded 5' primer and a J-beta primer mix characterized a second PCR of roughly 7 to 11 cycles. Tagging of each cDNA molecule was performed by a template-switch adaptor with 12 random nucleotides. Using its own MiXCR run on the 5' RACE reads, TCRdb lists one record per CDR3 protein. The sample has hundreds of thousands of distinct CDR3 sequences, 32% seen once. Peripheral blood from each donor was collected in a volume of about 9.9 milliliters. A minimum of 5 micrograms of total RNA was extracted per sample. The genes are TRBV20-1 and TRBJ2-4; no clear D. The sequenced material came from blood. The TCR sequence derives from an elderly woman in good health. CDR3 residues: CSAILVGPNIQYF. CDR3 coding DNA: TGCAGTGCTATACTGGTAGGGCCGAACATTCAGTACTTC.